This passage covers 23 T cell receptor beta chains from one sample sequenced in a study of blood T cell repertoires in COVID-19. Method: immunoSEQ multiplex PCR; TCRdb's copy keeps in-frame clones and lacks some. The table lists about 310,000 clones, approximately 90% of them singletons. The source material was PBMCs or T cells enriched from blood (not recorded which). Receptors originate from a woman in her late teens or twenties who had recovered from COVID-19.

The chain joins TRBV2 to TRBJ1-5; D is uncertain. Germline CDR1 SNHLY, CDR2 FYNNEI. The CDR3 is 15 amino acids. Trimming took 3 bases from V and 2 from J, leaving 11 bases between them. The CDR3 region has the DNA TGTGCCAGCAGTGAGCGGGGTAGGGGCAATCAGCCCCAGCATTTT. This translates into CASSERGRGNQPQHF.

This sequence joins TRBV4-3 and TRBJ1-2, with TRBD1 matching over 8 bases. CDR1 is LGHNA and CDR2 is YSLEER in the germline V gene. V trimming: 8 bases; J trimming: 8 bases; junction bases outside the gene matches: 13. This CDR3 is built from 14 residues. This CDR3 reads CASGNPGTGGGYTF. CDR3 in DNA: TGCGCCAGCGGTAATCCAGGGACAGGCGGAGGCTACACCTTC.

The count of this clone is one. V gene TRBV7-2 combines with J gene TRBJ1-1; TRBD1 might be the D (6 bases). Trimming removed 0 bases at V and 1 base at J, with 9 bases between. CDR1 SGHTA and CDR2 FQGNSA come from the germline V gene. CDR3 length: 15 amino acids. CDR3 region: CASSLAPQGNTEAFF. CDR3 DNA sequence: TGTGCCAGCAGCTTAGCCCCACAGGGGAACACTGAAGCTTTCTTT.

The chain couples TRBV29-1 to TRBJ1-1; tentative D call: TRBD1 (5 bases). Germline lookup yields CDR1 SQVTM and CDR2 ANQGSEA. This CDR3 region has 12 residues. Trimming removed 7 bases from V and 11 bases from J, with 20 bases in between. DNA of the CDR3: TGCAGCGGAGTCGTTGCAGGGCTGCGGGCTTTCTTT. Its protein product is CSGVVAGLRAFF. Looking up the rest from reference TRBV29-1 and TRBJ1-1 gives the full variable domain: SAVISQKPSRDICQRGTSLTIQCQVDSQVTMMFWYRQQPGQSLTLIATANQGSEATYESGFVIDKFPISRPNLTFSTLTVSNMSPEDSSIYLCSGVVAGLRAFFGQGTRLTVV.

J is TRBJ2-2 and V is TRBV5-1, with D possibly TRBD2 on 5 matching bases. V was pared by 2 bases and J by 1 base, with 12 bases between. The germline V gene encodes CDR1 SGHRS and CDR2 YFSETQ. The CDR3 length is 16 residues. CDR3 DNA sequence: TGCGCCAGCAGCTTCTCCGGGGATTGGAACACCGGGGAGCTGTTTTTT. Its translation is CASSFSGDWNTGELFF.

This chain links TRBV7-2 with TRBJ2-5; 9 nucleotides match TRBD1. Germline CDR1 reads SGHTA; CDR2 reads FQGNSA. The length of the CDR3 is 14 residues. Trimming at V came to 5 bases and at J to 1 base, leaving 2 bases not matched to a gene. The CDR3 nucleotides are TGTGCCAGCAGCGACAGGGGGTTCCAAGAGACCCAGTACTTC. Its protein is CASSDRGFQETQYF.

The V gene is TRBV6-2 or TRBV6-3, the J gene TRBJ1-6; 7 bases are a match to TRBD1. CDR3 length: 15 amino acids. J gave up 10 bases and V 2 bases, and 8 bases lay outside the gene matches. Germline V gene data show CDR1 as MNHEY and CDR2 as SVGEGT. The CDR3 is CASSYMDGTESPLHF. As DNA, the CDR3 is TGTGCCAGCAGTTACATGGACGGGACAGAATCACCCCTCCACTTT.

The chain recombines TRBV9 with TRBJ1-3; 10 bases match TRBD1. Trimming at V came to 0 bases and at J to 3 bases, leaving 9 bases not matched to a gene. Germline assignment: CDR1 SGDLS and CDR2 YYNGEE. This CDR3 spans 18 amino acids. In DNA form, the CDR3 reads TGTGCCAGCAGCGTAGCTCACGGGACAGGGGCTAATGGAAACACCATATATTTT. Translation: CASSVAHGTGANGNTIYF.

The chain joins TRBV5-1 to TRBJ1-1; no definite D call. The V gene lost 2 bases and the J gene lost 3 bases, with 11 bases spanning the gap. The CDR3 contains 14 residues. Germline V lookup: CDR1 SGHRS, CDR2 YFSETQ. CDR3 amino acids: CASSFTGWDTEAFF. The CDR3 nucleotides read TGCGCCAGCAGCTTTACCGGGTGGGACACTGAAGCTTTCTTT.

This clone was picked up a small number of times. This chain joins TRBV21-1 and TRBJ1-4. TRBV21-1 is given as a pseudogene. This CDR3 spans 13 amino acids. As DNA, the CDR3 is TGTGCCAGCAGCAAAGTTCTCCTCCGAAAACTGTTTTTT. Protein product: CASSKVLLRKLFF.

The V call is TRBV9, the J call TRBJ2-1; 7 bases map to TRBD2. V was pared by 0 bases and J by 9 bases, with 9 bases of the junction left unmatched. The germline V gene encodes CDR1 SGDLS and CDR2 YYNGEE. The CDR3 has 15 amino acids. This CDR3 is CASSVGTSHHREQFF. CDR3 in DNA: TGTGCCAGCAGCGTAGGGACTAGTCATCACCGTGAGCAGTTCTTC.

The V gene is TRBV6-5, the J gene TRBJ1-3; D is ambiguous. Germline V lookup: CDR1 MNHEY, CDR2 SVGAGI. The CDR3 extends over 15 amino acids. V lost 6 bases and J lost 0, with 12 bases in between. CDR3 protein: CASRETVRSGNTIYF. The CDR3 coding sequence is TGTGCCAGCAGGGAGACCGTCCGCTCTGGAAACACCATATATTTT.

The chain couples TRBV4-3 to TRBJ1-2, with 8 bases fitting TRBD1. This CDR3 region has 15 residues. Trimming cost V 2 bases and J 6 bases; bases outside gene matches: 8. Germline CDR1 LGHNA, CDR2 YSLEER. As DNA, the CDR3 is TGCGCCAGCAGCCAACCTTTGGGCAGGGGGCATGGCTACACCTTC. This sequence encodes CASSQPLGRGHGYTF.

The chain joins TRBV27 to TRBJ1-4; 9 bases line up with TRBD1. The CDR3 runs 15 residues. Germline V gives CDR1 MNHEY, CDR2 SMNVEV (reference sequence). Trimming at V came to 3 bases and at J to 6 bases, leaving 5 bases not matched to a gene. CDR3 sequence: CASSLSTGGHEKLFF. As DNA, the CDR3 is TGTGCCAGCAGTTTGTCGACAGGGGGACATGAAAAACTGTTTTTT.

The V call is TRBV19, the J call TRBJ1-6; D gene unclear. Trimming removed 5 bases from V and 10 bases from J, with 21 bases in between. The CDR3 contains 16 residues. Germline CDR1 is LNHDA and CDR2 is SQIVND (reference sequence). CDR3 residues: CASSSQARGLNSPLHF. The DNA of the CDR3 is TGTGCCAGTAGTTCGCAAGCGCGGGGATTGAACTCACCCCTCCACTTT.

V and J are TRBV11-2 and TRBJ2-3; D is possibly TRBD1 (5 bases). The CDR3 covers 13 residues. From germline, CDR1 is SGHAT and CDR2 FQNNGV. Trimming pared 2 bases from V and 5 bases from J, leaving 8 bases between. The CDR3 coding sequence is TGTGCCAGCAGCTTACCAGGGCAAGATACGCAGTATTTT. Its protein is CASSLPGQDTQYF.

The chain combines TRBV18 with TRBJ2-2, with D perhaps matching TRBD1 (5 bases). CDR3 length equals 18 residues. Deletions cut 5 bases from V and 2 bases from J, with 21 bases between. Germline CDR1 KGHSH, CDR2 LQKENI. The CDR3 loop reads CASSSGSPGSTNTGELFF. In DNA, the CDR3 is TGTGCCAGCTCATCAGGGTCCCCAGGTTCCACAAACACCGGGGAGCTGTTTTTT.

The gene calls are TRBV10-3 and TRBJ2-2, with a tentative D call TRBD1 (6 bases). The V gene's germline CDR1 is ENHRY and CDR2 SYGVKD. The CDR3 runs 14 residues. The germline V and J ends were trimmed by 5 bases and 1 base, with 8 bases remaining between them. The CDR3 coding sequence is TGTGCCATCAGTCCGGACAGGAACACCGGGGAGCTGTTTTTT. The encoded protein is CAISPDRNTGELFF.

This chain connects TRBV12-3 or TRBV12-4 to TRBJ1-6; 7 bases map to TRBD1. This CDR3 has 13 residues. Losses at the gene ends were 6 bases for V and 11 bases for J; bases not matched to a gene: 7. The CDR3, as DNA: TGTGCCAGCAGACGAATAGACAGGGCACCCCTCCACTTT. Its protein product is CASRRIDRAPLHF.

This clone turned up a few times. This rearrangement joins TRBV2 to TRBJ1-6; D ambiguous. The V end was cut by 3 bases, the J end by 8 bases, with 11 bases between. The CDR3 has 14 residues. CDR1 is SNHLY and CDR2 is FYNNEI in the germline V gene. CDR3: CASSDDVRYSPLHF. The DNA of the CDR3 is TGTGCCAGCAGTGACGACGTCAGGTATTCACCCCTCCACTTT.

The rearrangement uses TRBV7-9 and TRBJ2-1, with 14 bases aligning to TRBD2. CDR1 is SEHNR and CDR2 is FQNEAQ in the germline V gene (reference sequence). The CDR3 covers 16 residues. The trim removed 3 bases at V and 10 bases at J, leaving 8 bases unmatched. The CDR3 region has the DNA TGTGCCAGCAGCTTTTGGGGGACTAGCGGGAGAGAGGAGCAGTTCTTC. Its protein is CASSFWGTSGREEQFF.

The CDR3 region is CASSFVYQVRETQYF. DNA for the CDR3: TGTGCCAGCAGCTTCGTTTACCAGGTCAGAGAGACCCAGTACTTC. This rearrangement joins TRBV7-2 to TRBJ2-5; no firm D call. The length of the CDR3 is 15 residues. From germline, CDR1 is SGHTA and CDR2 FQGNSA. Trimming stripped 3 bases from V and 4 bases from J, with 15 bases between.

Regarding this clone: This CDR3 is also generated by other DNA sequences in the sample. The V and J genes are TRBV7-9 and TRBJ2-2, with 8 bases fitting TRBD1. The V and J ends lost 5 bases and 6 bases, in that order; junction bases with no gene match: 2. CDR1 and CDR2 from the germline V gene are SEHNR and FQNEAQ (reference sequence). CDR3 length equals 13 residues. The CDR3 sequence: CASSQGAPGELFF. The DNA of the CDR3 is TGTGCCAGCAGCCAGGGGGCGCCCGGGGAGCTGTTTTTT.